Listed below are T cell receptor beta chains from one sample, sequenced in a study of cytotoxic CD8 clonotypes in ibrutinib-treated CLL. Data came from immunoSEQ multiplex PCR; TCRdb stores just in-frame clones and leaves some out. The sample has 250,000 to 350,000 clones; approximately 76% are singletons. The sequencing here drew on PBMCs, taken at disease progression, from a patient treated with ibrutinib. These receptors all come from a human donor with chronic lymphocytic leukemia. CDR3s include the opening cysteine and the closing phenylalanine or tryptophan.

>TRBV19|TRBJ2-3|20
CASSTRESLIGTMQGDTQYF
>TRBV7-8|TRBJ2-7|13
CASSLQGPHEQYF
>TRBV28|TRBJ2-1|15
CASRKVSPWLNEQFF
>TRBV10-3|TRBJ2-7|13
CAIARDSPWEQYF
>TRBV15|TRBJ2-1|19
CATSGQDRGRLRGYNEQFF
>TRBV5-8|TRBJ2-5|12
CASSLAQETQYF
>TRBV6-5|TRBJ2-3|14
CASSLSRVGGEQYF
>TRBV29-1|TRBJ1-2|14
CSVQGATGNYGYTF
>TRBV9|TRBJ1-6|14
CASSVRSDSSPLHF
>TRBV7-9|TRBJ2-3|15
CASSPRVIVTDTQYF
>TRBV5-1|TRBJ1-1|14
CASSYTRGRTEAFF
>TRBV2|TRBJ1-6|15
CASRGQGNYNSPLHF
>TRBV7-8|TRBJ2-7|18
CASSSGLAGVWGSYEQYF
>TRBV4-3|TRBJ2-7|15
CASSQDASISYEQYF
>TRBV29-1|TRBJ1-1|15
CSVERSGMGNTEAFF
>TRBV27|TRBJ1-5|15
CASSFYSGSNQPQHF
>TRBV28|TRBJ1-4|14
CASSFEGIEEKLFF
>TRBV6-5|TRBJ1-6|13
CASRRGLDSPLHF
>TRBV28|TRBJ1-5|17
CASTERRTGVSNQPQHF
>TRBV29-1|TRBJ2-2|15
CSGTSGRAVTGELFF
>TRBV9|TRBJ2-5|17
CASSVGIAGAHQETQYF
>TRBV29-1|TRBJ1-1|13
CSVAAWDYTEAFF
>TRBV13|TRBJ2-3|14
CASSWGGSTDTQYF
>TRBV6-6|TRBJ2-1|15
CASSYPRTRDHEQFF
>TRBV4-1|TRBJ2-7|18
CASSQALAGEAKPYEQYF
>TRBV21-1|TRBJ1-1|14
CASSKGQGAVEAFF
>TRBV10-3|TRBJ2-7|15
CAISDPRQGLDEQYF
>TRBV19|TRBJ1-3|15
CASSIDGTMRNTIYF
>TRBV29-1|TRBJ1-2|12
CSAATGGYGYTF
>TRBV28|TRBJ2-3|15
CASSPSGPHTDTQYF
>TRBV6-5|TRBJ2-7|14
CASSWGLAGGEQYF
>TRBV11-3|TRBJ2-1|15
CASSSGGSGGNEQFF
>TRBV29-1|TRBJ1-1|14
CSAGRTGGNTEAFF
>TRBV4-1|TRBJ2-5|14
CASSDLGYQETQYF
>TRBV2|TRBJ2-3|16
CASSHLAGDNTDTQYF
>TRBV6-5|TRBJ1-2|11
CASRRNYGYTF
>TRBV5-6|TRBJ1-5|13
CASSVVGNQPQHF
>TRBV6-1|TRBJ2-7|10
CASGYYEQYF
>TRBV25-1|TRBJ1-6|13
CASSDHGPPSLHF
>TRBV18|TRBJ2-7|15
CASSPLLTGVREQYF
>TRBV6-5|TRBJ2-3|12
CASGHRADTQYF
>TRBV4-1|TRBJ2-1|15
CASSLRTGEVREQFF
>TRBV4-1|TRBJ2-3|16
CASSPPGGSGSDTQYF
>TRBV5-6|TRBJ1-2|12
CASRRGNYGYTF
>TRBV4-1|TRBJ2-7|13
CASSRYRGREQYF
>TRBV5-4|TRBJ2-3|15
CASSPGGVRTDTQYF
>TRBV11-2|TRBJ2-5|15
CASSLKSGWGETQYF
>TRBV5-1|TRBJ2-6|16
CASSSRGRAGANVLTF
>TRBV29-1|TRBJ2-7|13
CSVRGGSSYEQYF
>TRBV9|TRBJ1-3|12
CASSEERGTIYF
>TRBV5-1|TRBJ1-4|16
CASSLASRSRGEKLFF
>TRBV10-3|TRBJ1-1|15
CATGLPRGGNTEAFF
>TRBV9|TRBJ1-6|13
CASSVRGGAPLHF
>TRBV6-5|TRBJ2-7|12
CASGRIVSEQYF
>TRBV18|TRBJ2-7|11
CASSLLGEQYF
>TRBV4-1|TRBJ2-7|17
CASSPENRGHLSWEQYF
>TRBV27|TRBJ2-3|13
CASSLRSMDTQYF
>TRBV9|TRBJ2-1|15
CASSVLAGTYNEQFF